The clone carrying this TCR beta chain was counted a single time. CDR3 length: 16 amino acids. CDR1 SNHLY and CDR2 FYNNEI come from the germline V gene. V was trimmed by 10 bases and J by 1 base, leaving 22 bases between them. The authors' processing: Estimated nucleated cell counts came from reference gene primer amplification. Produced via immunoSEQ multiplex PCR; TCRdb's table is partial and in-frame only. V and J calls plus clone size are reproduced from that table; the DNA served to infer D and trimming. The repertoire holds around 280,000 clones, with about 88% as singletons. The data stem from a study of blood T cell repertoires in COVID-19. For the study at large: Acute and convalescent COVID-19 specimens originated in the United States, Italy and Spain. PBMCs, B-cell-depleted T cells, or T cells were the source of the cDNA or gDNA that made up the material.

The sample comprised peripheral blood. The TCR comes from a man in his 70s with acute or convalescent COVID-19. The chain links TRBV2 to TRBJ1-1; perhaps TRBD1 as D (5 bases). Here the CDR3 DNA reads TGTGCCACCCGCCCGGGACCGGGAGATCGGAACACTGAAGCTTTCTTT. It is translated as CATRPGPGDRNTEAFF.